This TCR beta chain was documented in a study of PD-1 blockade in classical Hodgkin lymphoma. Sequencing used immunoSEQ multiplex PCR; TCRdb keeps in-frame clones, though not all of them. The sample records about 27,000 clones, more than 80% being singletons. Stated time point: cycle 4 day 1 (C4D1), after 5 to 7 weeks of nivolumab. Relapse was seen in all patients after autologous stem cell transplantation, and brentuximab vedotin exposure was variable. It was by magnetic negative selection that CD4+ T cells were purified from thawed PBMCs. Findings and limits, study-wide: Excluded were patients who started nivolumab under 1 year after ASCT, a group that had lower diversity. Newly diagnosed patients were said to have less baseline TCR diversity than healthy donors did. Complete responders' baseline diversity resembled that of newly diagnosed patients. Repertoire difference causes, possibly disease activity or prior therapy, remain undefined.

Trimming removed 5 bases at V and 2 bases at J, with 14 bases between. There are 15 residues in the CDR3. Germline CDR1 and CDR2: LNHDA and SQIVND (reference sequence). About this clone itself: The antigen remains undetermined.

The material sequenced was CD4+ T cells from blood, taken before the fourth cycle of nivolumab. The chain is built from TRBV19 and TRBJ2-3, with D perhaps matching TRBD1 or TRBD2 (5 bases each). This sequence originates from a human donor with classical Hodgkin lymphoma. CDR3 loop: CASSPGRPPTDTQYF. The CDR3 region has the DNA TGTGCCAGTAGTCCGGGGCGGCCCCCCACAGATACGCAGTATTTT.